This paragraph reports one T cell receptor (beta chain). Its specific antigen is unknown. Within one base of it there is no much larger clone, and no base qualities were kept. From cysteine to phenylalanine, the CDR3 is 18 amino acids long. The retained sequence is limited to the CDR3, 54 bases, with the frame set at the first base. The germline V gene (reference sequence) yields LNHDA for CDR1 and SQIVND for CDR2. The germline V end is reduced by 3 bases and the J end by 0 bases; junction bases left unmatched: 11. These data are taken from a study of shared clonotypes between healthy human individuals (dated by TCRdb to 2019 to 2021). About the study as a whole: A few men and a couple of women, aged 18 to 49 years, made up the cohort. For each donor, three plates each were used for CD4 naive and CD4 memory, two plates were used for CD8 naive, and one plate was used for CD8 memory. Blood TCR repertoires of a handful of healthy adults were deeply sequenced to estimate repertoire size and the extent of clonotype sharing between individuals. Libraries were prepared and TCR repertoires were sequenced by different laboratories using diverse techniques, in order to increase sequencing depth and limit assay-specific biases. Leukapheresis yielded between about 0.94 and 9 billion PBMCs per donor. Overall study results and their limits: Sampling was restricted to blood, and TCR repertoires in tissues likely differ from the TCR repertoires found in blood. Rarefaction of sorted-subset datasets indicated incomplete sequencing despite the large sequencing depth. Larger estimated clonotype richness was generally found for naive subsets than for memory subsets. Compared with non-shared clonotypes, the clonotypes found in all four sorted-subset donors had higher generation probabilities. When several donors were compared, the shared fraction of clonotypes was roughly 5% for naive CD4, approximately 3.5% for naive CD8, 2.3% for memory CD4, and 0.4% for memory CD8. Pairwise subsampling indicated that sequencing depth was expected to affect the degree of clonotype sharing among donors. The genetic and exposure-history diversity represented was limited by the small number of donors.

Using the deep immunoSEQ assay, multiplex PCR amplified TCR CDR3 regions from genomic DNA. Genomic DNA extracted from each cell subset was distributed evenly over all wells of several immunoSEQ 96-well plates, and each plate served as one replicate. For sorted subsets, each replicate PCR was loaded with about 200 ng genomic DNA, equivalent to some 27,000 T cell genomes. Purified libraries were measured with a Qubit 3.0 fluorometer, size-checked on a Bioanalyzer 2100, and measured again with the KAPA Library Quantification kit. A separate single-read 150-cycle Illumina NextSeq 550 flow cell was used to sequence each immunoSEQ 96-well plate. In the source study's methods: Because only junctional sequences without quality scores were contained in the immunoSEQ output, filtering matching that applied to full-length reads could not be performed. Sequences were annotated with PyIR, a Python wrapper for IgBLAST v1.9, and V/J genes and CDR3 were assigned using IMGT germline references. Reads with weak V/J assignments (E-value above 1e-6), missing CDR3, stop codons, out-of-frame junctions, or ambiguous translated residues were removed. V3J clonotypes were defined by identical inferred V gene, J gene, and CDR3 amino acid sequence. The percentage overlap between two repertoires was calculated by dividing the number of shared unique clonotypes by the size of the smaller repertoire. Repertoire richness was assessed with RTK rarefaction, the Chao1 estimator, and Recon v2.1 estimates of unobserved clonotypes. OLGA was used to compute generation probabilities for all TCRbeta clonotypes that the gDNA method yielded from a few donors. The table comes from immuneACCESS by way of TCRdb, which keeps in-frame sequences with V and J called. Part of the clones is missing from these tables; in studies checked, under half for an unresolved V gene and the rest for unknown reasons. D and trimming were read from the DNA, whereas the V and J calls and clone size are those reported in that table. For this sample the table gives under 150,000 clones, of which around two thirds were detected only once. Of the sample, around 24% is held by the ten largest clones.

Healthy HIV-negative adults with no recently reported acute infections or vaccinations were included as donors. Only Caucasian adults living in Nashville, Tennessee, USA were represented among the donors. CD8 memory samples consisted of magnetically selected CD45RO+ cells combined with CCR7-negative CD45RA+ effector memory (TemRA) cells. After blood collection by leukapheresis, PBMCs were isolated using Ficoll-Histopaque density gradient centrifugation and then cryopreserved in the vapor phase of liquid nitrogen. Purity and quantity of every magnetically sorted T cell population were checked by analytical flow cytometry. Genomic DNA was isolated from each sorted fraction and quantified by UV absorbance on a Nanodrop 2000c.

Sequenced sample: memory CD8+ T cells sorted from blood. This specimen's cell subset or site label, per the study, means: CD45RO+ cells pooled with CCR7-negative TemRA cells. Here the chain combines TRBV19 and TRBJ1-2; 9 bases in the junction line up with TRBD1. This clonotype was obtained from a woman aged 25 to 39 in good health. The CDR3 reads as follows: CASSILWTGVSTNYGYTF. The nucleotides are TGTGCCAGTAGTATCCTCTGGACAGGGGTTTCGACTAACTATGGCTACACCTTC.